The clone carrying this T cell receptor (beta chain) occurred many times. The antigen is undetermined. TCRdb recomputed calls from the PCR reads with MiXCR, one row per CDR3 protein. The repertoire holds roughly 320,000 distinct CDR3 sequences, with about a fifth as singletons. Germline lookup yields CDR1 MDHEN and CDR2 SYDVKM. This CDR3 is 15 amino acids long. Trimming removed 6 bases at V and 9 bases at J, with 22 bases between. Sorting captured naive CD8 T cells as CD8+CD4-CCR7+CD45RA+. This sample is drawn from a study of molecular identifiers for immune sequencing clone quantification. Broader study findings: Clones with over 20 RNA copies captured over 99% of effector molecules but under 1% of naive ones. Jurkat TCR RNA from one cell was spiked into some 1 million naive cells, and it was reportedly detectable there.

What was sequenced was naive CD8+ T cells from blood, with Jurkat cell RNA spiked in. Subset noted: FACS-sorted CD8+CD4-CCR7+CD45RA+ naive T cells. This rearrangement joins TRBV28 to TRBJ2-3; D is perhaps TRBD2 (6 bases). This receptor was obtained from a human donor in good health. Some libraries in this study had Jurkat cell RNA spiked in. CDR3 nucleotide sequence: TGTGCCAGCAGAGCCTATTTCGGGGGTCTCGAGACGCAGTATTTT. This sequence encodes CASRAYFGGLETQYF.